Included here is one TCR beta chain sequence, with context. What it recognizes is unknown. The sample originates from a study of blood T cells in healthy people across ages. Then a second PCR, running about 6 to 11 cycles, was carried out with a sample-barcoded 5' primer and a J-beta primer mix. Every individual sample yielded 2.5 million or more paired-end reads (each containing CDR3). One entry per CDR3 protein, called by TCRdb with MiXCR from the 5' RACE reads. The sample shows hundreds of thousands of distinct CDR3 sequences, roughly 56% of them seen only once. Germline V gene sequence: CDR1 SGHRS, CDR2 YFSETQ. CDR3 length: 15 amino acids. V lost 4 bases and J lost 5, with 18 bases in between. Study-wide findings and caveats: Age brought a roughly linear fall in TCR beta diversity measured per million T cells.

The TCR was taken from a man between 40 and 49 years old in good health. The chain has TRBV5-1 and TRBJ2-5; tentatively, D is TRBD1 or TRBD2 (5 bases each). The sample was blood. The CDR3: CASSARDPRVETQYF. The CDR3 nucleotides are TGCGCCAGCAGCGCCCGGGACCCGAGGGTTGAGACCCAGTACTTC.